This TCR beta chain originates from a study of T cells in Graves' hyperthyroidism and ophthalmopathy. Not enrolled were patients with uncontrolled infection, other autoimmune disease, pregnancy or lactation. This clonotype has a count of ten or more. From RNA transcripts, TCR beta CDR3 regions were amplified. HTBI primers were the set used in a first-round RT-PCR of the TCR CDR3. TCRdb processed the multiplex PCR reads anew with MiXCR; each CDR3 protein has one entry. The sample yields roughly 510,000 distinct CDR3 sequences, approximately 49% seen once. The CDR3 spans 15 residues. Losses at the gene ends were 5 bases for V and 2 bases for J; bases not matched to a gene: 5. CDR1 and CDR2 (germline): KGHDR, SFDVKD.

V is TRBV24-1 and J is TRBJ2-5; 9 nucleotides agree with TRBD1. This receptor was identified in an adult woman with Graves' disease, either hyperthyroidism or ophthalmopathy (not recorded which). Specimen: peripheral blood or thyroid tissue (not recorded which). CDR3 region: CATSGAGTGQETQYF. The DNA for the CDR3 is TGTGCCACCAGTGGTGCCGGGACAGGGCAAGAGACCCAGTACTTC.